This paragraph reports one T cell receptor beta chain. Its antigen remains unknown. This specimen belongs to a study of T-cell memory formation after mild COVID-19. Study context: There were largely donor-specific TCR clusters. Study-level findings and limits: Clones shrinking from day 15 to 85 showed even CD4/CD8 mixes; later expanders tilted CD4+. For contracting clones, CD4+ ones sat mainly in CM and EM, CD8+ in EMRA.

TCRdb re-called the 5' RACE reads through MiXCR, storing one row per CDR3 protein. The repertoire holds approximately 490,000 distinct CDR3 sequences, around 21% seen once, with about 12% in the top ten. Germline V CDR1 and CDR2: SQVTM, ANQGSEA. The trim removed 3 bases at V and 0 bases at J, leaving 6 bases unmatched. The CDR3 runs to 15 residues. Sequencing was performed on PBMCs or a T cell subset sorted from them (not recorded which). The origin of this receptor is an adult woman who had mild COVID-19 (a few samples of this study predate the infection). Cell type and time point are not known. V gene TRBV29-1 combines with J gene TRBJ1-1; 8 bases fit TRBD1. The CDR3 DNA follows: TGCAGCGTTGACACCGGGACAGGATTGAACACTGAAGCTTTCTTT. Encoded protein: CSVDTGTGLNTEAFF.